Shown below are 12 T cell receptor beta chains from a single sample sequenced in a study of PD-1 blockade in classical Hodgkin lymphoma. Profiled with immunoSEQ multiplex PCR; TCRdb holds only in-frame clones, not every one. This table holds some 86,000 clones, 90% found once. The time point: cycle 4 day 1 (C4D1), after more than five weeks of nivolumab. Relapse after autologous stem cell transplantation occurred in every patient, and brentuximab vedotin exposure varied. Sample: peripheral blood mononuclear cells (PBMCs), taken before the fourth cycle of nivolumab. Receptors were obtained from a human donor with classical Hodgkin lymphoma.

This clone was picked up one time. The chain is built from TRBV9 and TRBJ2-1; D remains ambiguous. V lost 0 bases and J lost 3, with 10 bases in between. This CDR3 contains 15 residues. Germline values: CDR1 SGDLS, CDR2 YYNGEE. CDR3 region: CASSVDGPSYNEQFF. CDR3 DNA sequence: TGTGCCAGCAGCGTAGATGGGCCGAGCTACAATGAGCAGTTCTTC. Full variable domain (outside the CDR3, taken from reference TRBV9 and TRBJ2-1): DSGVTQTPKHLITATGQRVTLRCSPRSGDLSVYWYQQSLDQGLQFLIQYYNGEERAKGNILERFSAQQFPDLHSELNLSSLELGDSALYFCASSVDGPSYNEQFFGPGTRLTVL.

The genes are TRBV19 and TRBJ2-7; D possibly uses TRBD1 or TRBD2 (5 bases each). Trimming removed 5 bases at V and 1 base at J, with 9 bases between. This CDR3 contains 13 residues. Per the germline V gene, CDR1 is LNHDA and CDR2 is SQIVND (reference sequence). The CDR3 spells CASSGGFSYEQYF. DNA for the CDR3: TGTGCCAGTAGTGGGGGATTTTCCTACGAGCAGTACTTC.

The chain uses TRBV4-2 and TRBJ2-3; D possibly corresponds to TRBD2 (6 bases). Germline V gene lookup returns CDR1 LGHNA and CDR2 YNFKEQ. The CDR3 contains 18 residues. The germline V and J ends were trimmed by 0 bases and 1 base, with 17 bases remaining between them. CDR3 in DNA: TGTGCCAGCAGCCAAGATGAGGCTCGCGGGACCCGCACAGATACGCAGTATTTT. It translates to CASSQDEARGTRTDTQYF.

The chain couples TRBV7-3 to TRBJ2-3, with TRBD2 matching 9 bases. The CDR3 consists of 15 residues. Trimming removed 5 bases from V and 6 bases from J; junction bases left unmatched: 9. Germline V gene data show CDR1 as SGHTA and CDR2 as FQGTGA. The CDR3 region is CASSVTSGPSDTQYF. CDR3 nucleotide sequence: TGTGCCAGCAGCGTCACTAGCGGGCCTTCGGATACGCAGTATTTT.

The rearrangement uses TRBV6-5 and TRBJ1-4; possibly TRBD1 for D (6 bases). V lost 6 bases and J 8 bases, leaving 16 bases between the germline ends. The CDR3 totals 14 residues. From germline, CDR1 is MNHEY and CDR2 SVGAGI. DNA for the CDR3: TGTGCCAGCAGCCTCCAGGGGTCGGAAGAAAAACTGTTTTTT. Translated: CASSLQGSEEKLFF.

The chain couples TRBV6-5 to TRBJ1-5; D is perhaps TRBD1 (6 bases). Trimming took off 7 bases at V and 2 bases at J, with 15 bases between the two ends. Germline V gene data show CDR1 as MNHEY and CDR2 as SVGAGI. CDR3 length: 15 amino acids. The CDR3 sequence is CASKYTGNGNQPQHF. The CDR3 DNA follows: TGTGCCAGCAAATACACAGGGAATGGCAATCAGCCCCAGCATTTT.

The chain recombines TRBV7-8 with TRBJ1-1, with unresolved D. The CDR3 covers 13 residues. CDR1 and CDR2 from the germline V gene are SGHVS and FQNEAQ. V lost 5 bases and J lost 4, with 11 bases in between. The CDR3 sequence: CASSLGSSTEAFF. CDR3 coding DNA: TGTGCCAGCAGCCTGGGAAGCAGCACTGAAGCTTTCTTT.

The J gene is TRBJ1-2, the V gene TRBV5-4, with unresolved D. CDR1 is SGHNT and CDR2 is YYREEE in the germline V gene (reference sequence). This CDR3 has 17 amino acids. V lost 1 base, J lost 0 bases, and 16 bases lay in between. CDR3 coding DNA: TGTGCCAGCAGCTTGCCATATTCTTACGCAGCTAACTATGGCTACACCTTC. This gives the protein CASSLPYSYAANYGYTF.

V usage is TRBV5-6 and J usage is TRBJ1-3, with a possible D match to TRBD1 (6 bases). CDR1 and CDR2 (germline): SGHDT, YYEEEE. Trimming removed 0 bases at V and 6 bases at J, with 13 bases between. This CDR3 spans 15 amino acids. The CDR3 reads CASSLGQVPLNTIYF. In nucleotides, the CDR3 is TGTGCCAGCAGCTTGGGACAGGTGCCCCTAAACACCATATATTTT.

This chain's CDR3 is CASREPPLLRDSHLAKNIQYF. The CDR3 DNA reads as TGTGCCAGCAGGGAACCTCCTCTCCTCCGGGATAGCCACCTAGCCAAAAACATTCAGTACTTC. This chain connects TRBV2 to TRBJ2-4, with D possibly TRBD2 on 5 matching bases. Germline values: CDR1 SNHLY, CDR2 FYNNEI. The germline V and J ends were trimmed by 6 bases and 0 bases, with 30 bases remaining between them. This CDR3 region has 21 residues.

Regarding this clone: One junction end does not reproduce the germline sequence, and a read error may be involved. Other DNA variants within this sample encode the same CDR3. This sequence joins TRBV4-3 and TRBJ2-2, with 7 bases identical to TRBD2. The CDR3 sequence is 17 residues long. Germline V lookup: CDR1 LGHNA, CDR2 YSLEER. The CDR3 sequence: CASSHGRAGRNTGELFF. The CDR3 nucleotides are TGCGCCAGCAGCCATGGGAGGGCGGGACGTAACACCGGAGAGCTGTTTTTT.

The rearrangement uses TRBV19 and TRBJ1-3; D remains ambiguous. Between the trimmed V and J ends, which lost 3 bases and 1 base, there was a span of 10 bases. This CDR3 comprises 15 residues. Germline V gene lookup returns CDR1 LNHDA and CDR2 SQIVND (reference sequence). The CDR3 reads CASSIQVVSGNTIYF. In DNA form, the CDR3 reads TGTGCCAGTAGTATCCAAGTAGTTTCTGGAAACACCATATATTTT.